These 4 T cell receptor beta chains came from one sample sequenced in a study of STAT5B mutations in CD4+ large granular lymphocyte leukemia. Method: immunoSEQ multiplex PCR; TCRdb's copy keeps in-frame clones and lacks some. The table records about 8,400 clones, roughly nine tenths of them present only once. The sequencing input was PBMCs. All receptors derive from a woman aged 70-85 years with CD4+ T-cell large granular lymphocyte leukemia.

The chain employs TRBV7-9 and TRBJ1-2; 7 bases line up with TRBD1. Germline CDR1 is SEHNR and CDR2 is FQNEAQ (reference sequence). J lost 7 bases, V lost 2 bases, and 13 bases had no gene match. The CDR3 extends over 16 amino acids. Here the CDR3 DNA reads TGTGCCAGCAGCTTATTGGGGGGACAGTTGTCTGGTGGCTACACCTTC. The encoded protein is CASSLLGGQLSGGYTF.

This chain connects TRBV5-4 to TRBJ1-2; 8 bases map to TRBD1. V shed 3 bases, J shed 5 bases, and the junction held 15 bases outside the gene matches. Germline-derived CDR1 and CDR2 are SGHNT and YYREEE (reference sequence). This CDR3 has 17 residues. The CDR3 bases are TGTGCCAGCAGCTCCTTCTTTTCCCCAGGGGGCGAATATGGCTACACCTTC. Protein product: CASSSFFSPGGEYGYTF.

The chain combines TRBV7-2 with TRBJ2-1, with D unclear. Trimming cost V 5 bases and J 8 bases, with 16 bases left between them. There are 14 residues in the CDR3. CDR1 is SGHTA and CDR2 is FQGNSA in the germline V gene. The CDR3 DNA is TGTGCCAGCAGCCCGAAGGCCGCCGGGCATGAGCAGTTCTTC. Translation gives CASSPKAAGHEQFF. The entire variable domain, with the rest obtained from reference TRBV7-2 and TRBJ2-1, is as follows: GAGVSQSPSNKVTEKGKDVELRCDPISGHTALYWYRQSLGQGLEFLIYFQGNSAPDKSGLPSDRFSAERTGGSVSTLTIQRTQQEDSAVYLCASSPKAAGHEQFFGPGTRLTVL.

This clone was observed a single time. This sequence joins TRBV11-2 and TRBJ2-7; maybe TRBD2 (6 bases). The germline CDR1 and CDR2 sequences are SGHAT and FQNNGV. Trimming stripped 0 bases from V and 3 bases from J, with 18 bases between. The CDR3 loop spans 17 amino acids. CDR3 nucleotide sequence: TGTGCCAGCAGCTTAGAAACTCCTGCGGGGATTAGCTACGAGCAGTACTTC. Amino acid sequence: CASSLETPAGISYEQYF.